This TCR beta chain was recorded in a study of blood T cell repertoires in COVID-19 (dated by TCRdb to about 2020). A note on the overall study: Samples covering the acute and convalescent phases of COVID-19 were provided by collaborators in the United States, Italy and Spain. The prospective study material was composed of cDNA or gDNA derived from T cells, B-cell-depleted T cells, or PBMCs. The dataset comprised deeply sampled blood TCRbeta repertoires from subjects exposed to, actively infected with, or recovered from COVID-19. A freely available public database, intended as a resource for researchers studying the immune response to SARS-CoV-2, is where the repertoires were released. The samples were drawn from the first 160 participants of the ongoing ImmuneRACE study and from under 1,500 subjects provided by 6 global collaborators. Nearly every sample came with metadata listing a de-identified subject ID, COVID-19 status, age in years and sex. HLA class I and class II types, where available, came from metadata supplied by the sample provider rather than from assay-based typing.

Inclusive of the bounding cysteine and phenylalanine, the CDR3 is 12 residues long. Kept here is only the CDR3 DNA, which spans 36 bases and is read in frame from base 1. The germline ends are 8 bases apart after V is trimmed by 4 bases and J by 6 bases. CDR1 SGHTS and CDR2 YDEGEE were looked up in the germline V gene. What the study reported, not specific to this receptor: Clinical and demographic metadata were provided uncurated, with the amount varying by source and participant.

In the prospective study, participants were about 18 to 95 years old, resided in 24 geographic areas of the United States, and were enrolled through a virtual design. Cohort assignment in the prospective study relied on participant-reported clinical history from a screening survey and a study questionnaire. A participant counted as exposed if, within 2 weeks of entering the study, that participant had been in contact with someone who had a PCR-confirmed or clinician-diagnosed COVID-19 case. Mobile phlebotomists in the prospective study collected whole blood, serum and a nasopharyngeal or oropharyngeal swab from every participant. Additional blood draws and questionnaires over an approximately 2-month period could optionally be provided by prospective study participants. Prospective study blood samples were shipped either frozen or at room temperature before DNA extraction. In regard to this clone: Its target antigen remains unknown. No qualities accompany the bases; no much larger clone lies one base away.

The immunoSEQ Assay, a bias-controlled multiplex PCR, was used to amplify TCRbeta CDR3 regions from genomic DNA. In the paper's pipeline: The number of nucleated cells in each sample was estimated by amplification of reference gene primers within the assay. To quantify the absolute abundance of each unique TCRbeta CDR3 rearrangement, sequence reads were collapsed and filtered. Productive Simpson clonality was computed per sample as the square root of Simpson's diversity index over productive rearrangements. TCRdb mirrors the immuneACCESS table, restricted to in-frame sequences. Some clones are absent from its copies; in checked studies, under half trace to an unresolved V gene, and the reason for the others is unknown. The V and J calls and the clone size are those of that table, but D and trimming were determined from the DNA. The sample has 360,000 or so clones on record, almost 90% of them singletons. The leading ten clones occupy over 0.9% of the sample.

The chain is assembled from TRBV5-8 and TRBJ2-1, with TRBD1 tentatively as D gene (6 bases match). Sequenced input: PBMCs or T cells enriched from blood (not recorded which). This receptor was obtained from a woman aged 30 to 39 who had been exposed to COVID-19. The DNA sequence is TGTGCCAGCAGCCCAGGGGTCAATGAGCAGTTCTTC. This translates into CASSPGVNEQFF.